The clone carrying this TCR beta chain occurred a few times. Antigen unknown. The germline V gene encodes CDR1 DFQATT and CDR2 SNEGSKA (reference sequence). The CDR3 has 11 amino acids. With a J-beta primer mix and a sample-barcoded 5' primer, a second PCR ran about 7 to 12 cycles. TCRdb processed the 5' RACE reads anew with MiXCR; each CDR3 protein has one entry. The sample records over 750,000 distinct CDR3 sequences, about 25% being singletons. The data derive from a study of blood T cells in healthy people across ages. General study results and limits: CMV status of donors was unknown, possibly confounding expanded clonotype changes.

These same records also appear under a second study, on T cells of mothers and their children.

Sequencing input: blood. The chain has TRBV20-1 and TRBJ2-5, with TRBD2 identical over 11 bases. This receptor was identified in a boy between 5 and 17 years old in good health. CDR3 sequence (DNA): TGCGCGCTAGCGGGAGGTGGGACCCAGTACTTC. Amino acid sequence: CALAGGGTQYF.